The 13 T cell receptor beta chains given below trace back to one sample, sequenced in a study of T-cell reconstitution after alpha-beta-depleted transplantation in children listed by TCRdb under 2016. This specimen's treatment or condition label, interpreted: allogeneic hematopoietic cell transplantation with graft depleted of TCRalphabeta T cells and CD19 B cells. Library preparation employed PCR. Sequencing instrument: Illumina HiSeq 2500. Molecular barcoding was employed in the preparation of TCR libraries, with unique molecular identifiers being used to normalize TCRbeta repertoire quantification. TCRdb ran its own pipeline on the public reads, namely fastp trimming at Q25 and MiXCR clone calling, and kept in-frame beta chains. Each CDR3 protein appears once, grouped with its most common genes and DNA. The sample records roughly 670,000 distinct CDR3 sequences, around 13% of which are singletons. The ten largest clones add up to 0.79% of the sample.

Sequenced here: PBMCs, sampled before TCRalphabeta/CD19-depleted stem cell transplant. These TCRs come from a girl aged 2 to 10 with congenital amegakaryocytic thrombocytopenia, due to receive a stem cell transplant.

This clonotype came up a few times. The chain is built from TRBV6-1 and TRBJ2-1; D tentatively reads TRBD1 or TRBD2 (5 bases each). The CDR3 loop spans 15 amino acids. Germline assignment: CDR1 MNHNS and CDR2 SASEGT. Trimming took 7 bases from V and 5 from J, leaving 18 bases between them. This chain's CDR3 is CASKEGSLLNNEQFF. CDR3 DNA: TGTGCCAGCAAAGAGGGGTCTCTTTTAAACAATGAGCAGTTCTTC.

The genes are TRBV11-2 and TRBJ2-7; no definite D call. The CDR3 has 15 amino acids. Trimming removed 5 bases at V and 2 bases at J, with 16 bases between. CDR1 is SGHAT, CDR2 FQNNGV, per germline. The CDR3 DNA is TGTGCCAGCAGCAGAGACGGACCTCCCCCCTACGAGCAGTACTTC. Residues: CASSRDGPPPYEQYF.

Worth noting for this clonotype: A much larger clonotype is one base distant, so this may be a read error. This chain links TRBV5-6 with TRBJ1-1, with D uncertain. Trimming left V 6 bases short and J 3 bases short, with 12 bases between. There are 13 residues in the CDR3. From germline, CDR1 is SGHDT and CDR2 YYEEEE. CDR3 sequence reads: CASTKLGDTEAFF. In nucleotides, the CDR3 is TGTGCCAGCACCAAATTGGGTGACACTGAAGCTTTCTTT.

This clonotype was recorded at least ten times. The chain couples TRBV5-1 to TRBJ2-7, with TRBD2 identical over 14 bases. The trim removed 5 bases at V and 0 bases at J, leaving 7 bases unmatched. This CDR3 has 17 amino acids. Germline CDR1 reads SGHRS; CDR2 reads YFSETQ. The CDR3 DNA reads TGCGCCAGCAGGTCGGGACTAGCGGGAGAGGGCTCCTACGAGCAGTACTTC. Translating gives CASRSGLAGEGSYEQYF.

This clonotype was detected a few times. The rearrangement uses TRBV7-3 and TRBJ2-1; TRBD2 agrees at 13 bases. Trimming took 1 base from V and 10 from J; bases not matched to a gene: 10. There are 17 residues in the CDR3. Germline lookup yields CDR1 SGHTA and CDR2 FQGTGA. For the CDR3, the DNA is TGTGCCAGCAGCTTAAATGGGCGACTAGCGGGAGGTGGAGAGCAGTTCTTC. This codes for CASSLNGRLAGGGEQFF.

This clonotype has only a few counts. The rearrangement joins TRBV15 to TRBJ2-7; no firm D call. The CDR3 loop spans 14 amino acids. The V end was cut by 0 bases, the J end by 0 bases, with 6 bases between. Germline V gene lookup returns CDR1 LNHNV and CDR2 YYDKDF (reference sequence). CDR3 sequence (DNA): TGTGCCACCAGCAGAGAACGGGCCTCCTACGAGCAGTACTTC. Translating it yields CATSRERASYEQYF.

This clonotype was counted only a few times. This rearrangement joins TRBV6-4 to TRBJ2-2; no clear D. Germline-derived CDR1 and CDR2 are MRHNA and SNTAGT. The CDR3 extends over 13 amino acids. V dropped 3 bases and J dropped 6 bases, with 8 bases sitting between them. The CDR3 DNA sequence: TGTGCCAGCAGTGAGAAATGGGCCGGGGAGCTGTTTTTT. Translation: CASSEKWAGELFF.

The rearrangement joins TRBV29-1 to TRBJ1-1; TRBD1 is a possible D gene (5 bases). Germline V CDR1 and CDR2: SQVTM, ANQGSEA. The V and J ends lost 4 bases and 2 bases respectively, with 11 bases between them. The CDR3 length is 13 residues. CDR3 loop: CSVAVTVNTEAFF. For the CDR3, the DNA is TGCAGCGTTGCCGTGACAGTAAACACTGAAGCTTTCTTT.

This clonotype has at least ten counts. V is TRBV20-1 and J is TRBJ1-6; D is undetermined. V was cut by 0 bases and J by 5 bases, with 17 bases left in between. In germline, CDR1 is DFQATT, CDR2 SNEGSKA (reference sequence). This CDR3 contains 17 residues. CDR3 DNA sequence: TGCAGTGCTAGAGATCGGAGGGTAGAATCCCATAATTCACCCCTCCACTTT. Amino acid sequence: CSARDRRVESHNSPLHF.

This clonotype showed up many times. V gene TRBV7-9 combines with J gene TRBJ1-1; D not certain. The V end lost 3 bases, the J end lost 3 bases, and 5 bases lay between the germline ends. Germline V lookup: CDR1 SEHNR, CDR2 FQNEAQ (reference sequence). CDR3 length: 12 residues. The CDR3 sequence: CASSLTHTEAFF. The CDR3 DNA follows: TGTGCCAGCAGCTTGACCCACACTGAAGCTTTCTTT.

This clonotype was seen only once. At one end, the junction sequence differs from germline, possibly due to a read error. This chain uses TRBV5-1 with TRBJ2-7; D might be TRBD1 (6 bases). CDR1 is SGHRS, CDR2 YFSETQ, per germline. This CDR3 comprises 15 residues. DNA of the CDR3: TGCGCCAGCAGCTTCGCAACTGGACAGATCTACGAGCCGTACTTC. It translates to CASSFATGQIYEPYF.

CDR3 sequence (DNA): TGTGCCTGGAGTGTACGTGGCAGGGGGACCAGGGAGCTGTTTTTT. Its translation is CAWSVRGRGTRELFF. The genes are TRBV30 and TRBJ2-2, with 7 bases matching TRBD1. Per the germline V gene, CDR1 is GTSNPN and CDR2 is SVGIG (reference sequence). The CDR3 extends over 15 amino acids. With 0 bases clipped from V and 9 bases from J, the junction kept 10 bases outside the gene matches.

The table lists this clonotype with a few counts. This chain links TRBV7-8 with TRBJ1-3, with 7 bases that match TRBD1. J gave up 2 bases and V 5 bases, and 9 bases lay outside the gene matches. From germline, CDR1 is SGHVS and CDR2 FQNEAQ. The CDR3 is made up of 16 amino acids. Here the CDR3 DNA reads TGTGCCAGCAGCATTACAGGGGTGACCGCTGGAAACACCATATATTTT. Translation: CASSITGVTAGNTIYF.